Below, 21 T cell receptor beta chains from the same sample are listed, as sequenced in a study of blood T cell repertoires in COVID-19. Some clones are missing from TCRdb's copy, which holds only in-frame ones; the method was immunoSEQ multiplex PCR. The sample includes about 110,000 clones, about 87% of them seen just once. Sequenced material: peripheral blood. Receptors originate from a human donor in a cohort sampled during active COVID-19.

DNA of the CDR3: TGTGCCAGCAGCTCGCGGGAGTGGGGGAGCGGTTCACCCCTCCACTTT. This encodes CASSSREWGSGSPLHF. The chain couples TRBV27 to TRBJ1-6; tentatively, D is TRBD1 (5 bases). Per germline, CDR1 MNHEY and CDR2 SMNVEV (reference sequence). The V end lost 6 bases, the J end lost 9 bases, and 21 bases lay between the germline ends. The CDR3 sequence is 16 residues long.

The chain recombines TRBV2 with TRBJ1-2; D may be TRBD1 (6 bases). Germline V gene lookup returns CDR1 SNHLY and CDR2 FYNNEI. The CDR3 is made up of 13 amino acids. The V end lost 1 base, the J end lost 5 bases, and 8 bases lay between the germline ends. The CDR3 coding sequence is TGTGCCAGCAGTGAAGGCAGGGGATATGGCTACACCTTC. Protein: CASSEGRGYGYTF.

The chain joins TRBV5-1 to TRBJ2-3; 13 nucleotides agree with TRBD2. The germline V gene encodes CDR1 SGHRS and CDR2 YFSETQ. The CDR3 covers 17 residues. V was pared by 4 bases and J by 0 bases, with 5 bases of the junction left unmatched. The CDR3 nucleotides are TGCGCCAGCAGCGATAGGACTAGCGGGAGTAGCACAGATACGCAGTATTTT. Translated, it gives CASSDRTSGSSTDTQYF.

The V call is TRBV7-2, the J call TRBJ2-5, with D possibly being TRBD2 (6 bases). Germline values: CDR1 SGHTA, CDR2 FQGNSA. The length of the CDR3 is 14 residues. Between the trimmed V and J ends, which lost 1 base and 3 bases, there was a span of 9 bases. CDR3 protein: CASSLGAGKETQYF. DNA for the CDR3: TGTGCCAGCAGCTTAGGGGCGGGAAAAGAGACCCAGTACTTC.

The chain carries TRBV7-9 and TRBJ1-1; maybe TRBD1 (5 bases). Germline lookup yields CDR1 SEHNR and CDR2 FQNEAQ (reference sequence). Deletions cut 2 bases from V and 7 bases from J, with 11 bases between. The CDR3 runs 13 residues. As DNA, the CDR3 is TGTGCCAGCAGCTTACAGACAGTCGGTGAAGCTTTCTTT. It codes for CASSLQTVGEAFF.

Notes on this clone: The same CDR3 arises from other DNA sequences in this sample as well. The chain couples TRBV11-2 to TRBJ2-7, with no clear D. The V gene lost 5 bases and the J gene lost 1 base, with 3 bases spanning the gap. The CDR3 length is 11 residues. Germline assignment: CDR1 SGHAT and CDR2 FQNNGV. CDR3 region: CASSRSYEQYF. The CDR3 nucleotides read TGTGCCAGCAGCCGTTCCTACGAGCAGTACTTC.

The V gene is TRBV5-4, the J gene TRBJ2-7; 16 bases are shared with TRBD2. The CDR3 totals 18 residues. The germline V gene has CDR1 SGHNT and CDR2 YYREEE (reference sequence). V dropped 0 bases and J dropped 4; count of bases not matched to a gene: 7. CDR3 sequence: CASSLGGLAGGPAYEQYF. CDR3 in DNA: TGTGCCAGCAGCTTGGGGGGACTAGCGGGAGGGCCTGCATACGAGCAGTACTTC. Full variable domain (remainder filled in from reference TRBV5-4 and TRBJ2-7): ETGVTQSPTHLIKTRGQQVTLRCSSQSGHNTVSWYQQALGQGPQFIFQYYREEENGRGNFPPRFSGLQFPNYSSELNVNALELDDSALYLCASSLGGLAGGPAYEQYFGPGTRLTVT.

The chain recombines TRBV7-2 with TRBJ1-4; possibly TRBD1 for D (6 bases). Germline CDR1 is SGHTA and CDR2 is FQGNSA. The CDR3 is made up of 15 amino acids. Trimming left V 2 bases short and J 0 bases short, with 7 bases between. The CDR3 sequence is CASSLTGPTNEKLFF. In DNA form, the CDR3 reads TGTGCCAGCAGCTTAACAGGGCCAACTAATGAAAAACTGTTTTTT.

The rearrangement uses TRBV2 and TRBJ2-5; D unresolved. The CDR3 has 13 residues. Germline CDR1 SNHLY, CDR2 FYNNEI. V gave up 8 bases and J gave up 2 bases, with 12 bases separating them. The CDR3, as DNA: TGTGCCAGCGAGACTGGCCAGCAAGAGACCCAGTACTTC. Translating gives CASETGQQETQYF.

The rearrangement uses TRBV12-5 and TRBJ1-5; unclear D gene. Germline V gene data show CDR1 as LGHNT and CDR2 as FRNRAP. The CDR3 loop spans 19 amino acids. The ends were cut back, 0 bases at V and 0 bases at J, with 18 bases in the middle. The CDR3 DNA is TGTGCTAGTGGTTTGGTTTCGGGCAGTAGCGTCCATAGCAATCAGCCCCAGCATTTT. Translated, it gives CASGLVSGSSVHSNQPQHF.

The J gene is TRBJ1-2, the V gene TRBV27; no clear D gene. CDR1 and CDR2 (germline): MNHEY, SMNVEV (reference sequence). This CDR3 has 14 residues. V lost 6 bases, J lost 5 bases, and 16 bases lay in between. Written as DNA, the CDR3 is TGTGCCAGCAGCAACGGAGGCAACTTATATGGCTACACCTTC. This codes for CASSNGGNLYGYTF.

The sample holds a few counts of this clone. CDR3 bases: TGTGCCAGCAGGGAGATCCGAAGGAGGGGGCGCTCTGGCTACACCTTC. Translated, it gives CASREIRRRGRSGYTF. V usage is TRBV11-2 and J usage is TRBJ1-2; 7 bases match TRBD1. The V gene end was trimmed by 6 bases and the J gene end by 7 bases; junction bases not matched to a gene: 17. Germline assignment: CDR1 SGHAT and CDR2 FQNNGV. This CDR3 is 16 amino acids long.

The chain joins TRBV2 to TRBJ1-2; D is perhaps TRBD1 (5 bases). Trimming took off 5 bases at V and 4 bases at J, with 14 bases between the two ends. Per germline, CDR1 SNHLY and CDR2 FYNNEI. This CDR3 spans 14 amino acids. CDR3 DNA sequence: TGTGCCAGCAGTTTGCGACAGAACCTCTATGGCTACACCTTC. This sequence encodes CASSLRQNLYGYTF.

The genes are TRBV4-3 and TRBJ2-1; 13 bases line up with TRBD2. The CDR3 is 15 amino acids. Germline trimming cut 4 bases from V and 7 bases from J; bases unmatched to any gene: 4. CDR1 LGHNA and CDR2 YSLEER come from the germline V gene. DNA for the CDR3: TGCGCCAGCAGCCGAGGACTAGCGGGAGAGAATGAGCAGTTCTTC. As protein: CASSRGLAGENEQFF.

The sample holds one count of this clone. V gene TRBV4-3 combines with J gene TRBJ2-7, with TRBD1 matching 9 bases. This CDR3 is built from 18 residues. Per the germline V gene, CDR1 is LGHNA and CDR2 is YSLEER. V trimming: 1 base; J trimming: 3 bases; junction bases outside the gene matches: 13. CDR3 sequence reads: CASSQVGPPGQGFYEQYF. DNA of the CDR3: TGCGCCAGCAGCCAAGTTGGACCCCCGGGACAGGGCTTCTACGAGCAGTACTTC.

The rearrangement joins TRBV11-1 to TRBJ2-7, with 8 nucleotides matching TRBD1. With V trimmed by 5 bases and J by 3 bases, 6 bases remained unmatched. Germline loops: CDR1 SGHAT, CDR2 FQDESV (reference sequence). The CDR3 covers 14 residues. The CDR3 protein is CASSPIGQGYEQYF. The CDR3 DNA follows: TGTGCCAGCAGCCCGATAGGACAGGGCTACGAGCAGTACTTC.

The chain is built from TRBV13 and TRBJ1-2; TRBD1 matches at 9 bases. CDR1 is PRHDT and CDR2 is FYEKMQ in the germline V gene (reference sequence). There are 17 residues in the CDR3. The V and J ends lost 3 bases and 2 bases, in that order; junction bases with no gene match: 10. The CDR3 nucleotides are TGTGCCAGCAGCTTTAGACCCCTCGGGACAGGGAACTATGGCTACACCTTC. Translating gives CASSFRPLGTGNYGYTF. Full variable domain (outside the CDR3, taken from reference TRBV13 and TRBJ1-2): AAGVIQSPRHLIKEKRETATLKCYPIPRHDTVYWYQQGPGQDPQFLISFYEKMQSDKGSIPDRFSAQQFSDYHSELNMSSLELGDSALYFCASSFRPLGTGNYGYTFGSGTRLTVV.

The J gene is TRBJ2-7, the V gene TRBV7-6, with 11 bases fitting TRBD1. The germline CDR1 and CDR2 sequences are SGHVS and FNYEAQ. V was clipped by 0 bases and J by 3 bases; unmatched bases: 7. The CDR3 runs to 17 residues. CDR3 nucleotides: TGTGCCAGCAGCTTAGCGTCCACTGGGACAGGGGGCTACGAGCAGTACTTC. As protein: CASSLASTGTGGYEQYF.

This sequence joins TRBV19 and TRBJ1-1; no firm D call. This CDR3 comprises 15 residues. Trimming stripped 3 bases from V and 1 base from J, with 12 bases between. Germline values: CDR1 LNHDA, CDR2 SQIVND (reference sequence). The chain's CDR3 is CASSIPLRANTEAFF. As DNA, the CDR3 is TGTGCCAGTAGTATCCCCCTGAGGGCGAACACTGAAGCTTTCTTT.

This chain connects TRBV9 to TRBJ2-1, with 8 positions matching TRBD2. V lost 4 bases to trimming and J lost 0 bases; unmatched junction nucleotides: 3. The CDR3 spans 15 residues. Germline assignment: CDR1 SGDLS and CDR2 YYNGEE. The CDR3 DNA sequence: TGTGCCAGCAGCACCACTAGCGGCTCCTACAATGAGCAGTTCTTC. This translates into CASSTTSGSYNEQFF. Variable domain in full (rest from reference TRBV9 and TRBJ2-1): DSGVTQTPKHLITATGQRVTLRCSPRSGDLSVYWYQQSLDQGLQFLIQYYNGEERAKGNILERFSAQQFPDLHSELNLSSLELGDSALYFCASSTTSGSYNEQFFGPGTRLTVL.

This sequence joins TRBV4-1 and TRBJ1-1; D is unresolved. The germline V gene has CDR1 MGHRA and CDR2 YSYEKL. The CDR3 loop spans 14 amino acids. With 5 bases removed from V and 3 bases from J, the gap between germline ends came to 13 bases. The CDR3 is CASSLSVSDTEAFF. The CDR3 DNA is TGCGCCAGCAGCTTATCGGTCTCCGACACTGAAGCTTTCTTT.